Sequencing of this T cell receptor (beta chain) was carried out in a study of identical twins. Details on this clonotype: What it binds is unknown.

The V end lost 2 bases, the J end lost 5 bases, and 13 bases lay between the germline ends. Germline V gene sequence: CDR1 SGHKS, CDR2 YYEKEE (reference sequence). The CDR3 covers 14 residues. TCRdb re-analysed the 5' RACE reads in MiXCR, keeping a single row per CDR3 protein. The table shows 600,000 to 800,000 distinct CDR3 sequences, with around 20% occurring only once. Study-level points and caveats: Cord blood beta clonotypes that were abundant carried fewer insertions, and memory repertoires showed no such trend.

This sample also appeared in a second study, on T cells expressing NK-cell markers.

The J gene is TRBJ1-2, the V gene TRBV5-5; no definite D call. This clonotype originated in a woman aged 18-35 years in good health. The sequenced sample was PBMCs. CDR3 in amino acids: CASSFEGVEYGYTF. CDR3 coding DNA: TGTGCCAGCAGCTTTGAGGGAGTGGAATATGGCTACACCTTC.